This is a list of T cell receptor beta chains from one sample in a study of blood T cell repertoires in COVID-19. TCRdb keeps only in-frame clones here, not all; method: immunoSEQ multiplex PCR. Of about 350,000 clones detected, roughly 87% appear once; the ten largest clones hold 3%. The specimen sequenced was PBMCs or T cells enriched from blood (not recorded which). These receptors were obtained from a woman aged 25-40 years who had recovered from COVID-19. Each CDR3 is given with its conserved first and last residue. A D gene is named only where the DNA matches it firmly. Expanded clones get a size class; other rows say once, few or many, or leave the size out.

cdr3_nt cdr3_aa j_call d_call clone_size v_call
TGCAGTGCTAGTGTCCGTGGCAGGGGCTATGAAAAACTGTTTTTT CSASVRGRGYEKLFF TRBJ1-4 . . TRBV20-1
TGTGCCTGGAGTGTACGGGGGGGGCCTAAAAATGAGCAGTTCTTC CAWSVRGGPKNEQFF TRBJ2-1 TRBD2 . TRBV30
TGTGCCACCAGTGTTACAGGGGGAAGCTCCTACAATGAGCAGTTCTTC CATSVTGGSSYNEQFF TRBJ2-1 TRBD1 . TRBV24-1
TGCGCCAGCAGAAGCGGGAGCCTCTCCAATGAGCAGTTCTTC CASRSGSLSNEQFF TRBJ2-1 TRBD2 . TRBV5-1
TGTGCCAGCAGCTTAACCGGGAACTACGAGCAGTACTTC CASSLTGNYEQYF TRBJ2-7 . . TRBV3-1/TRBV3-2
TGTGCCAGTAGTGCCGGGACTATCACAGATACGCAGTATTTT CASSAGTITDTQYF TRBJ2-3 TRBD2 . TRBV19
TGTGCCAGCAGCCCAGCGGGAGAAAGCACAGATACGCAGTATTTT CASSPAGESTDTQYF TRBJ2-3 TRBD2 . TRBV6-2/TRBV6-3
TGCAGCGTTGTGGGACAGGGGACCACCGGGGAGCTGTTTTTT CSVVGQGTTGELFF TRBJ2-2 TRBD1 . TRBV29-1
TGCGCCAGCAGCTCGGGACTAGCGGGGCCACAAGAGACCCAGTACTTC CASSSGLAGPQETQYF TRBJ2-5 TRBD2 . TRBV5-1
TGTGCCAGCAGCCGGGACAGGGCGGGGGACGAGCAGTACTTC CASSRDRAGDEQYF TRBJ2-7 TRBD1 . TRBV25-1
TGTGCCAGCAGCTTAGTTAGCGGGAGTAGTCACGAGCAGTACTTC CASSLVSGSSHEQYF TRBJ2-7 TRBD2 . TRBV7-9
TGTGCCAGCAGCCGGGGACAGGGGCACTATGGCTACACCTTC CASSRGQGHYGYTF TRBJ1-2 TRBD1 . TRBV6-4
TGTGCCAGCAGCCAAAGCGGTAGCTCCTACAATGAGCAGTTCTTC CASSQSGSSYNEQFF TRBJ2-1 . once TRBV11-3
TGTGCCATCAGTGAGTCCGGAGGGTACACTGAAGCTTTCTTT CAISESGGYTEAFF TRBJ1-1 . once TRBV10-3
TGTGCCAGTACCCCACTAGCGGGAGGGTACAATGAGCAGTTCTTC CASTPLAGGYNEQFF TRBJ2-1 TRBD2 . TRBV19
TGTGCCTGGGGGACAGGCATGAACACTGAAGCTTTCTTT CAWGTGMNTEAFF TRBJ1-1 TRBD1 . TRBV30
TGTGCCAGCAGTCCTCCGGGAGTCCTTTCTGGAAACACCATATATTTT CASSPPGVLSGNTIYF TRBJ1-3 . few TRBV28
TGTGCCAGTAGGACGATCTGGGCGGCAGGGAAGGACGGGGAGCTGTTTTTT CASRTIWAAGKDGELFF TRBJ2-2 . . TRBV19
TGTGCCAGCAGCGTAGGGACCCGACAGACTGAAGCTTTCTTT CASSVGTRQTEAFF TRBJ1-1 . . TRBV9
TGTGCCAGCGTGCCGGGTCACGGGAACGAGCAGTACTTC CASVPGHGNEQYF TRBJ2-7 . . TRBV6-5
TGTGCCACCCTAGCGGGAGGGCCCGGGGCTGGCAATGAGCAGTTCTTC CATLAGGPGAGNEQFF TRBJ2-1 TRBD2 . TRBV10-3
TGTGCCAGCGGCGTCGCGGGGGGAAAGGCTTTCTTT CASGVAGGKAFF TRBJ1-1 . . TRBV7-9
TGTGCCAGCAGCCTACGGGACAGGGTCTCACCCCTCCACTTT CASSLRDRVSPLHF TRBJ1-6 TRBD1 . TRBV3-1/TRBV3-2
TGTGCCAGCAGCCCCAGACTAGCGCTCAACACCGGGGAGCTGTTTTTT CASSPRLALNTGELFF TRBJ2-2 TRBD2 . TRBV7-9
TGCGCCAGCCCCCACGGGCCAGGGCCAATAAAGACCCAGTACTTC CASPHGPGPIKTQYF TRBJ2-5 . . TRBV23-1
TGTGCCAGCAGCCGGACAGGGGGTCTCGAGCAGTACTTC CASSRTGGLEQYF TRBJ2-7 TRBD1 . TRBV3-1/TRBV3-2
TGTGCCAGTAGGACCCTAACAGGGGTCACTGAAGCTTTCTTT CASRTLTGVTEAFF TRBJ1-1 TRBD1 . TRBV19
TGTGCCAGCAGCAAAGACCTGGACAGGAATAGGGGAAAACTGTTTTTT CASSKDLDRNRGKLFF TRBJ1-4 . . TRBV21-1
TGTGCCAGCAGCTTAAGGCAGGGTTCCCCAGATACGCAGTATTTT CASSLRQGSPDTQYF TRBJ2-3 . once TRBV7-9
TGTGCCAGCAGTGAAAGACAGGCTGAAGCTTTCTTT CASSERQAEAFF TRBJ1-1 . . TRBV2
TGCAGCGTTGAAGGGACAGCCAACTACGAGCAGTACTTC CSVEGTANYEQYF TRBJ2-7 . . TRBV29-1
TGTGCCAGTAGTATTTCCAACCCGTTCAAGCCAAGTCAGCCCCAGCATTTT CASSISNPFKPSQPQHF TRBJ1-5 . once TRBV19
TGTGCCAGCAGTTACGCCCCCCCGGGGGCTGAAGCTTTCTTT CASSYAPPGAEAFF TRBJ1-1 . . TRBV6-5
TGCAGCGTGATTAAGCGGGGCTACGAGCAGTACTTC CSVIKRGYEQYF TRBJ2-7 TRBD2 . TRBV29-1
TGTGCCAGCAGCTTTCGTCCAGGGTTAGGGGAACTGTTTTTT CASSFRPGLGELFF TRBJ1-4 . . TRBV7-2